The present entry profiles one TCR beta chain with its context. What antigen it recognizes has not been identified. One base away there is no much larger clone; base qualities are not given. The source of the sample is a study of shared clonotypes between healthy human individuals (dated by TCRdb to between 2020 and 2021). Regarding the research as a whole: The cohort included three men and a couple of women between 18 and 49 years of age. For each donor, CD4 naive and CD4 memory were each run on three plates, CD8 naive on two plates, and CD8 memory on one plate. To estimate repertoire size and how much clonotype sharing occurs between individuals, the study deeply sequenced the blood TCR repertoires of five or six healthy adults. To increase sequencing depth and limit assay-specific biases, TCR repertoire library preparation and sequencing were carried out by different laboratories using diverse techniques. Each donor's leukapheresis produced roughly between roughly 0.9 and 9 billion PBMCs.

Inclusive of the bounding cysteine and phenylalanine, the CDR3 is 16 residues long. The DNA shown is the 48-base CDR3, in frame from base 1. The junction carries 22 bases between V and J, which are trimmed by 7 bases and 6 bases respectively. CDR1 and CDR2 are read off the germline V gene (reference sequence) as LNHDA and SQIVND. What the work shows at the level of the full study, not this receptor alone: Sampling was restricted to blood, and TCR repertoires in tissues likely differ from the TCR repertoires found in blood. Clonotypes shared by all four sorted-subset donors showed higher generation probabilities than non-shared clonotypes. Naive subsets generally had larger estimated clonotype richness than memory subsets. Across a few donors, roughly 5.4% of naive CD4, around 3.5% of naive CD8, approximately 2.5% of memory CD4, and over 0.35% of memory CD8 clonotypes were shared. Pairwise subsampling indicated that sequencing depth was expected to affect the degree of clonotype sharing among donors. Because the study included a small number of donors, the genetic and exposure-history diversity represented was limited. Incomplete sequencing was indicated by rarefaction of sorted-subset datasets, despite the large sequencing depth.

The donors were healthy, HIV-negative adults who had no recently reported acute infections or vaccinations. All donors were Caucasian adults living in Nashville, Tennessee, USA. CD4+ T cells were enriched by magnetic negative selection; naive cells were then positively selected on CD45RA, and the negative fraction formed the memory subset. Blood was collected by leukapheresis, and PBMCs were isolated by Ficoll-Histopaque density gradient centrifugation and then cryopreserved in liquid nitrogen vapor phase. Analytical flow cytometry was used to check the purity and quantity of every magnetically sorted T cell population. From each sorted fraction, genomic DNA was isolated and quantified by UV absorbance on a Nanodrop 2000c. Using the deep immunoSEQ assay, TCR CDR3 regions were amplified from genomic DNA by multiplex PCR. For each cell subset, the extracted genomic DNA was distributed evenly across all wells of several immunoSEQ 96-well plates, and each plate served as one replicate. Each replicate PCR for sorted subsets received about 200 ng genomic DNA, equal to 30,000 or so T cell genomes. Purified libraries were quantified with a Qubit 3.0 fluorometer, sized on a Bioanalyzer 2100, and re-quantified with the KAPA Library Quantification kit. Every immunoSEQ 96-well plate was sequenced on a separate single-read 150-cycle Illumina NextSeq 550 flow cell. On the authors' methods: The immunoSEQ output contained only junctional sequences without quality scores, so filtering could not match that applied to full-length reads. Sequences were annotated with PyIR, a Python wrapper for IgBLAST v1.9, using IMGT germline references to assign V/J genes and CDR3. Reads were removed for weak V/J assignments (E-value above 1e-6), missing CDR3, stop codons, out-of-frame junctions, or ambiguous translated residues. A V3J clonotype was defined by an identical inferred V gene, J gene, and CDR3 amino acid sequence. The percentage overlap between two repertoires was calculated by dividing the number of shared unique clonotypes by the size of the smaller repertoire. RTK rarefaction, the Chao1 estimator, and Recon v2.1 estimates of unobserved clonotypes were used to assess repertoire richness. For all TCRbeta clonotypes obtained by the gDNA method from several donors, generation probabilities were computed with OLGA. TCRdb re-hosts the immuneACCESS table, in-frame sequences only. Its copies lack some clones; in the studies checked, an unresolved V gene accounts for under half of them, and the cause for the rest is not known. V and J calls and clone size are as listed in that table; D and trimming were resolved from the DNA. Present in this sample are 2 million to 2.5 million clones, under 95% of which were seen just once. Of the sample, roughly 0.39% is held by the ten largest clones.

The sequencing sample was made of naive CD4+ T cells from PBMCs. The cell subset or site label corresponds to: CD45RA+ positively selected. This clonotype was sampled from a young man in good health. Some clones in this sample may be carry-over from other donors' samples. The V and J genes are TRBV19 and TRBJ2-1; matching of 5 bases hints at TRBD1 as the D gene. The DNA sequence follows: TGTGCCAGTAAGGGCGGTTCAGGGCTGGGTATCAATGAGCAGTTCTTC. This encodes CASKGGSGLGINEQFF. When the CDR3 is completed using the reference TRBV19 and TRBJ2-1 genes on either side, the full variable domain is DGGITQSPKYLFRKEGQNVTLSCEQNLNHDAMYWYRQDPGQGLRLIYYSQIVNDFQKGDIAEGYSVSREKKESFPLTVTSAQKNPTAFYLCASKGGSGLGINEQFFGPGTRLTVL.